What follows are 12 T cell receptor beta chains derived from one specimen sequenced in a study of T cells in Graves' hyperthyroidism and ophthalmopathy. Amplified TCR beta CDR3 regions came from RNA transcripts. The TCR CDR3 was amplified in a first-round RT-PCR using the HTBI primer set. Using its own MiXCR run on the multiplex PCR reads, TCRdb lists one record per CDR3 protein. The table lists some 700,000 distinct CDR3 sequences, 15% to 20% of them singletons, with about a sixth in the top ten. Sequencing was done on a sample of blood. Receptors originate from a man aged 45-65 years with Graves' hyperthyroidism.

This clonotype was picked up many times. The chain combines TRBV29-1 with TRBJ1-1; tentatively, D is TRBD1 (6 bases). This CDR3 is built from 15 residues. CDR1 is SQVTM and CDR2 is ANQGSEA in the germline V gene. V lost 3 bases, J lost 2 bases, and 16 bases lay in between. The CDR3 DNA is TGCAGCGTTGAGTTACAGGGTCGGATTAACACTGAAGCTTTCTTT. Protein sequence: CSVELQGRINTEAFF.

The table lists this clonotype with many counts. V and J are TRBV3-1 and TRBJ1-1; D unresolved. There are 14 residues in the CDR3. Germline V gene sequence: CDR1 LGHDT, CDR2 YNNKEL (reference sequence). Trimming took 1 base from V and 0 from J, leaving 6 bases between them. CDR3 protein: CASSQASMNTEAFF. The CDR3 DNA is TGTGCCAGCAGCCAAGCGAGTATGAACACTGAAGCTTTCTTT.

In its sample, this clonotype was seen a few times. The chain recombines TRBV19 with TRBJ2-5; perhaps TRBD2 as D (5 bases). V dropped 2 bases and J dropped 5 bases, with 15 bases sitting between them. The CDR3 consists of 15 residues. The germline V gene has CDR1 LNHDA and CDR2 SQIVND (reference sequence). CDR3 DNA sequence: TGTGCCAGTAGTATATTCGGCGGGTCGCTCGAGACCCAGTACTTC. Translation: CASSIFGGSLETQYF.

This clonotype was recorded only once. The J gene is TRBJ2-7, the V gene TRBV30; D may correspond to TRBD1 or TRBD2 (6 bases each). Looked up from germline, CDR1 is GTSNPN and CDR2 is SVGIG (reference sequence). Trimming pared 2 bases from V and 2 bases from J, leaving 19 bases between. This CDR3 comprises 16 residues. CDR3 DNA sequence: TGTGCCTGGAGTTCGGCCCTACAGGGACTGACCTACGAGCAGTACTTC. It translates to CAWSSALQGLTYEQYF.

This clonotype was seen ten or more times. The CDR3 protein is CSAPPGQGGIQYF. CDR3 bases: TGCAGTGCTCCGCCAGGACAGGGAGGCATTCAGTACTTC. V and J are TRBV20-1 and TRBJ2-4; 8 positions agree with TRBD1. Germline CDR1 and CDR2: DFQATT and SNEGSKA (reference sequence). The CDR3 contains 13 residues. V was clipped by 5 bases and J by 9 bases; unmatched bases: 9.

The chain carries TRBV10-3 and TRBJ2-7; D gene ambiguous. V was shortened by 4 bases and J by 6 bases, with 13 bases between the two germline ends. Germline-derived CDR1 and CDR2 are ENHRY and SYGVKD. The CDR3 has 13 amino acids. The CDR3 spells CAISVLNYREQYF. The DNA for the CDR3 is TGTGCCATCAGTGTGCTCAACTACCGCGAGCAGTACTTC.

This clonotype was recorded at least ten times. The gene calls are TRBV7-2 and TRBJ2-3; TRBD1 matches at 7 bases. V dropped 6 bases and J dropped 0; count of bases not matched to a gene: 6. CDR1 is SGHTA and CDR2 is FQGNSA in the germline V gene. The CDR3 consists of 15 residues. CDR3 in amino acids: CASRHTGASTDTQYF. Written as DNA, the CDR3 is TGTGCCAGCAGACATACAGGGGCCAGCACAGATACGCAGTATTTT.

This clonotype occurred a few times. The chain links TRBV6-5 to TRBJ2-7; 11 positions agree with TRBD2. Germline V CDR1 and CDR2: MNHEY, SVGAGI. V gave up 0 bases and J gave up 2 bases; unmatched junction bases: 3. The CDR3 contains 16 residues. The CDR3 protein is CASSYSGLADTYEQYF. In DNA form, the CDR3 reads TGTGCCAGCAGTTACTCGGGACTAGCGGACACCTACGAGCAGTACTTC.

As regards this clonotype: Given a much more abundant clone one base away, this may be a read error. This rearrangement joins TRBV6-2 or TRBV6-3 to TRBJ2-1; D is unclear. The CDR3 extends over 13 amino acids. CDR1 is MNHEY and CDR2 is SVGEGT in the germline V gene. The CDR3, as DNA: TGTGCCAGCTTTCAGCGACCCTACAATGGGCAGTTCTTC. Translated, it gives CASFQRPYNGQFF.

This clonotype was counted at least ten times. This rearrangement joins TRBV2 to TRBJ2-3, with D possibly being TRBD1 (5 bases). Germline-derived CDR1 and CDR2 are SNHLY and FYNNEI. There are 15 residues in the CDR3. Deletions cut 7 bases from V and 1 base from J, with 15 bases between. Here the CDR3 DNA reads TGTGCCAGCACTAAAAGACAGATGGGCACAGATACGCAGTATTTT. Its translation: CASTKRQMGTDTQYF.

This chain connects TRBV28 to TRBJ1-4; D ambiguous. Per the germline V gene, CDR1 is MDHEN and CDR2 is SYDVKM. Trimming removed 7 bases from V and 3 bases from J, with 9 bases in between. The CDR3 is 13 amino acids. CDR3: CASTTDPNEKLFF. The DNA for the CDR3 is TGTGCCAGCACCACCGACCCTAATGAAAAACTGTTTTTT.

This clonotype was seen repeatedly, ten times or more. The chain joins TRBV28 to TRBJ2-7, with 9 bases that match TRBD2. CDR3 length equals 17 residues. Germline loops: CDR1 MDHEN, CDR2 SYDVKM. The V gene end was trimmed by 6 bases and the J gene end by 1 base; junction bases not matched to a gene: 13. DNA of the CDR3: TGTGCCAGCAGAGCGGGGGGCGCGTGGGTTTTGTCCTACGAGCAGTACTTC. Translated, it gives CASRAGGAWVLSYEQYF.